The clone carrying this T cell receptor (beta chain) was counted a few times. The antigen is unknown. V was trimmed by 4 bases and J by 7 bases, leaving 20 bases between them. There are 17 residues in the CDR3. Germline CDR1 is LGHNA and CDR2 is YNFKEQ. The data were obtained in a study of cytomegalovirus exposure and HLA in healthy donors. Study details: The 120 validation repertoires used the same platform as the approximately 700 first-cohort repertoires (as reported by a later analysis).

Clones were sequenced by immunoSEQ multiplex PCR, and TCRdb holds only the in-frame ones, with some missing. The sample lists roughly 80,000 clones, roughly 94% occurring once. Findings and caveats of the study: Cytomegalovirus-associated TCR beta chains were listed, numbering 150 to 200.

This sequence was found in a woman under 30 in good health and CMV-seropositive. The sample comprised PBMCs. The V call is TRBV4-2, the J call TRBJ1-6; weak D call: TRBD1 (5 bases). CDR3 protein: CASSPQTGGYGNSPLHF. CDR3 sequence (DNA): TGTGCCAGCAGCCCCCAAACGGGGGGGTATGGGAATTCACCCCTCCACTTT.